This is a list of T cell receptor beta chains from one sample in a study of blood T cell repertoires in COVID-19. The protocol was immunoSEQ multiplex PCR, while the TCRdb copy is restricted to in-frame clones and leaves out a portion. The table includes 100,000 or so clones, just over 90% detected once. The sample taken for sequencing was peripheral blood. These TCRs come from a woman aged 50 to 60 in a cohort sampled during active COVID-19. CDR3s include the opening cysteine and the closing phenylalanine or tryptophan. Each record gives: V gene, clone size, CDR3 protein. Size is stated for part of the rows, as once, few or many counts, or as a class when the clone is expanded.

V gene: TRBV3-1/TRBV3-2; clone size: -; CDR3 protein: CASSKAGEGYTF
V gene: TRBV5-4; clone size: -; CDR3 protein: CASSLEWGGGTDTQYF
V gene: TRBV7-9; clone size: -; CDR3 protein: CASILGAGNTIYF
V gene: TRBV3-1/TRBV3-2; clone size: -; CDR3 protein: CASSSQGAQGYTF
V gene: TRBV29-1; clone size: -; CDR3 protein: CSVRDRLNTEAFF
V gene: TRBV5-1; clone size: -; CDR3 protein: CASSLEGQGQYNEQFF
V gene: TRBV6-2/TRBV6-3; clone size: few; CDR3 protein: CASTPAGASFQPQHF
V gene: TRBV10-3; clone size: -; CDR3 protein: CASNPEGGRSETQYF
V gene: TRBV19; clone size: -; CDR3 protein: CASNGGFPQETQYF
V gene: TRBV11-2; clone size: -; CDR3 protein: CASSSYRGGPREQFF
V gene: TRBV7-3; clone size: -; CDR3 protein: CASSLIRNTEAFF
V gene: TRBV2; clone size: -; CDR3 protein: CASSTSGDQETQYF
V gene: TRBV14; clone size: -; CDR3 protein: CASSQDPREKLFF
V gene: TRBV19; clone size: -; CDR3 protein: CASSKRGSGNTIYF
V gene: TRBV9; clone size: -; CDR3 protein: CASSVAPQRGVSTDTQYF
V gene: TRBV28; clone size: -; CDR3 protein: CASSPRYEQYF
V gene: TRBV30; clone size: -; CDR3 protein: CAWSVRQGAGYTF
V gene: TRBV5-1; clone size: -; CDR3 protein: CASSSGQEGAYNEQFF
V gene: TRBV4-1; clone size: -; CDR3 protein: CASSHLGQSGGELFF
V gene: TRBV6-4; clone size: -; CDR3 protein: CASSDAGQTPYNEQFF
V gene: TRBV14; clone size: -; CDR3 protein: CASSRRQGQTGNTIYF
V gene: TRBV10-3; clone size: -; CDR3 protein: CAISEGLAGNEQFF
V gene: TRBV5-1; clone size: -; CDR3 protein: CASSFQGIQETQYF
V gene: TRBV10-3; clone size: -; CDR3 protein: CAISAGSTWSEQFF
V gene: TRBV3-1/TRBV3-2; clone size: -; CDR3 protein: CASSHPGHNYEQYF
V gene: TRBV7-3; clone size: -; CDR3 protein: CASSTAGGETQYF
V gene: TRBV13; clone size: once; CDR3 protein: CASSFHGQVHEQFF
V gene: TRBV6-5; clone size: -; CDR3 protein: CASSYSRGQGVYGYTF
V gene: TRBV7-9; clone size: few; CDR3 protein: CASSILTSGYDEQYF
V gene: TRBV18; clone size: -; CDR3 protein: CASSPRSDFFGYTF
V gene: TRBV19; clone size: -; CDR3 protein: CASRQGPNTGELFF
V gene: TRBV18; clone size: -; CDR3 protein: CASSPGTGRLDTQYF
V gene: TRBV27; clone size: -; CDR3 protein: CASSLNPADTQYF
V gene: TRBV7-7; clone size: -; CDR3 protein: CASSPPGLAGGTGELFF
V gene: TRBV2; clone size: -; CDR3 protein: CASSEFLTQYF
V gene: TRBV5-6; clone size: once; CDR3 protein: CASSLTGGDTQYF
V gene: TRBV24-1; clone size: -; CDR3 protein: CATSGSIQNEQFF
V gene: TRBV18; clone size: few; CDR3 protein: CASSPGQGEASGYTF
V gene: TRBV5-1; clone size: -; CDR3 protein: CASSLNRGSGNTIYF
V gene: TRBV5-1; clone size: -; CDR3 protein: CASSLAGLDSPLHF
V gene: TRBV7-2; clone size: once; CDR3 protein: CASSLAFTSGSYEQYF
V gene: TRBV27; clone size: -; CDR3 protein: CASSRKPGQGRTLFF
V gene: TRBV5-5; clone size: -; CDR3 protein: CASSLTGGATGEKLFF
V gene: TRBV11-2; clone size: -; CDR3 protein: CASSPWTSGSETQYF
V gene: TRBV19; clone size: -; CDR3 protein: CASSIPLRGATNEQFF
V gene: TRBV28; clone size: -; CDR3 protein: CASSLSAGADTQYF
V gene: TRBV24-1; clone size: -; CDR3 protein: CATSDSGTSGVLGTDTQYF
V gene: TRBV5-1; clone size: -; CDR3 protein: CASSDGTQRGSEQYF
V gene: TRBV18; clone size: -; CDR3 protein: CASSPGLDRGSNTQYF
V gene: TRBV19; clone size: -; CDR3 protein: CASSAAGGGEQFF
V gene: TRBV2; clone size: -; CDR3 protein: CASRDDSYSGNTIYF
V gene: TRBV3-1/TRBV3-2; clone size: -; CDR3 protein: CASSHSPGTGGRIQYF
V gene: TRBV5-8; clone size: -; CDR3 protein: CASSFRFAEETQYF
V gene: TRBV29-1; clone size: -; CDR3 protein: CSAAGLASEQYF
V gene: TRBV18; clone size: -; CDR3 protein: CASSPRSIEASGRANSYEQYF
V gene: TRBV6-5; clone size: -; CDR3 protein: CASRPGQAKEAQYF
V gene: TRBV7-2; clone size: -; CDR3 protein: CASSPGVAGGPGVETQYF
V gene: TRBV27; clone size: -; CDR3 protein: CASSLDRDTKNIQYF
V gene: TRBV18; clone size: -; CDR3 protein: CASSPTSTGSSYNEQFF